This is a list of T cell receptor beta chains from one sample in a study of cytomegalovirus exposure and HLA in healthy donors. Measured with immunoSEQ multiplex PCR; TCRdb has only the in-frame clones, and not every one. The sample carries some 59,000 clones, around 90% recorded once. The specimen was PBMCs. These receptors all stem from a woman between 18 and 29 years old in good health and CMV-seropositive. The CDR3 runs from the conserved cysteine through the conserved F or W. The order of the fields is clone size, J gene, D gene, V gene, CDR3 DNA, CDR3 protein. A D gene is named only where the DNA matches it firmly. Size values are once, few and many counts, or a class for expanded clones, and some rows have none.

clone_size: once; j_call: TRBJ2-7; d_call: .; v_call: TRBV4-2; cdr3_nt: TGTGCCAGCAGCCAAATATTTCGGCGGGCCGAGCAGTACTTC; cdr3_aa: CASSQIFRRAEQYF
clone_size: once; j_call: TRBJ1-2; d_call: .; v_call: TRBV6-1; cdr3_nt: TGTGCCAGCAGTGAGACACCGGGGAGAGGCTATGGCTACACCTTC; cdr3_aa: CASSETPGRGYGYTF
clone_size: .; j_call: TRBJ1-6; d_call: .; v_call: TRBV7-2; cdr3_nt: TGTGCCAGCAGCTTAGCCTACGGGGGTTATAATTCACCCCTCCACTTT; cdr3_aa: CASSLAYGGYNSPLHF
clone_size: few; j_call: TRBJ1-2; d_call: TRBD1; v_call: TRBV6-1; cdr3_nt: TGTGCCAGCACTAAGACAGGGGGCTTCTATGGCTACACCTTC; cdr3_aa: CASTKTGGFYGYTF
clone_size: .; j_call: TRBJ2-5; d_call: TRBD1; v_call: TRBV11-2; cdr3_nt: TGTGCCAGCCGCCTATCTGGTAGGGGGCTCAGAAAAGAGACCCAGTACTTC; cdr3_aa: CASRLSGRGLRKETQYF
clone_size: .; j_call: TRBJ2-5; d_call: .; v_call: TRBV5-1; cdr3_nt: TGCGCCAGCAGCCCAACAACGCCCCAAGAGACCCAGTACTTC; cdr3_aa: CASSPTTPQETQYF
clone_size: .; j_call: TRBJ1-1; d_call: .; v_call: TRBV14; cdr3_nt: TGTGCCAGCAGCCAGGCACCGACAGGGAACACTGAAGCTTTCTTT; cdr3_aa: CASSQAPTGNTEAFF
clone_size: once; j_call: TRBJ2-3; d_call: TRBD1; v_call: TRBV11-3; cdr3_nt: TGTGCCAGCAGCCATAGAGGCTCGGGGACAGGGTCGGGAGATACGCAGTATTTT; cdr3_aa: CASSHRGSGTGSGDTQYF
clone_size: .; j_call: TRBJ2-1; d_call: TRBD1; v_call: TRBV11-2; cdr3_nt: TGTGCCAGCAGCCCGGGACAGGGGGGCGAGCAGTTCTTC; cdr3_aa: CASSPGQGGEQFF
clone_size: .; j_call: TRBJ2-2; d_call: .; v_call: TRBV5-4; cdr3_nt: TGTGCCAGCAGCTCATCCTCCGGGGCCGGGGAGCTGTTTTTT; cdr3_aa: CASSSSSGAGELFF
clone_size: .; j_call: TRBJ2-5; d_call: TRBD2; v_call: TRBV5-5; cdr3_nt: TGTGCCAGCAGCTTCTTAGCGGGGAGCCAAGAGACCCAGTACTTC; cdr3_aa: CASSFLAGSQETQYF
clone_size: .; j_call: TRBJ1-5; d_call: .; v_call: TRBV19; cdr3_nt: TGTGCCAGTAGTATTTCAGGGAATCAGCCCCAGCATTTT; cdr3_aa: CASSISGNQPQHF
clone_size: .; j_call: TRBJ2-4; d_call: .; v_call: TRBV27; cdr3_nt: TGTGCCAGCAGTTCCCGACAGTTACCTAACATTCAGTACTTC; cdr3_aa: CASSSRQLPNIQYF
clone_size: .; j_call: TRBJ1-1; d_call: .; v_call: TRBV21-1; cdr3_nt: TGTGCCAGCAGCAAATCCTCGCAGGGGGGCCACACTGAAGCTTTCTTT; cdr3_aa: CASSKSSQGGHTEAFF
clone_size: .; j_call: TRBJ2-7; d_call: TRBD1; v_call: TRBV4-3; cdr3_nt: TGCGCCAGCAGCCAAGATAACAGGGGCGCCTACGAGCAGTACTTC; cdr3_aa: CASSQDNRGAYEQYF
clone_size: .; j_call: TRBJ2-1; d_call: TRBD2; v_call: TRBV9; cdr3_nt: TGTGCCAGCAGCGTAGAGCCCGGGGGGGGCAATGAGCAGTTCTTC; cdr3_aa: CASSVEPGGGNEQFF
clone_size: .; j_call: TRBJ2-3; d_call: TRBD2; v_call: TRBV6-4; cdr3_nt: TGTGCCAGCAGTGAAGAGCGGGGCAGCACAGATACGCAGTATTTT; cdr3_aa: CASSEERGSTDTQYF
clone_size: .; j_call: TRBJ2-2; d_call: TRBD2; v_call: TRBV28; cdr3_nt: TGTGCCAGCTCCCTGGTTATCGGGGGGGCTACGGGATTGACCGGGGAGCTGTTTTTT; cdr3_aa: CASSLVIGGATGLTGELFF
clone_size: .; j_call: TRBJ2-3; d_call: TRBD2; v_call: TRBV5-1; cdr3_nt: TGCGCCAGCAGCTTGACTAGCGGGGACACAGATACGCAGTATTTT; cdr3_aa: CASSLTSGDTDTQYF
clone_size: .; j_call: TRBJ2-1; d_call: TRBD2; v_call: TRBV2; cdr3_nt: TGTGCCAGCAGTGATCTGGCGGGGGGGCAAAATGAGCAGTTCTTC; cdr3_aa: CASSDLAGGQNEQFF
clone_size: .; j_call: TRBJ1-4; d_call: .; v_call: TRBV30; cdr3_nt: TGTGCCTGGAGCAGGGACTTAAGAGATGAAAAACTGTTTTTT; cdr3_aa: CAWSRDLRDEKLFF
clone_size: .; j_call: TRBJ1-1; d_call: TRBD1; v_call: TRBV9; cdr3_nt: TGTGCCAGCAGCGCTTTCGACAGGGTTGCTTTCTTT; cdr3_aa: CASSAFDRVAFF
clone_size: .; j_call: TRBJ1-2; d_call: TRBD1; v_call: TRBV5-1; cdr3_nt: TGCGCCAGCTCGACAGGGTCGGTCTATGGCTACACCTTC; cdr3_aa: CASSTGSVYGYTF
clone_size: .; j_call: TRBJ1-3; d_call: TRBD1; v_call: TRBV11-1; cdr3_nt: TGTGCCAGCAGCGCGGGACAGGCCTACTCTGGAAACACCATATATTTT; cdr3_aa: CASSAGQAYSGNTIYF
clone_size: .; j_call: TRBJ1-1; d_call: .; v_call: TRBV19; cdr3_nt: TGTGCCAGTAACCCGACAGGTACCCGTGAAGCTTTCTTT; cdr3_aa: CASNPTGTREAFF
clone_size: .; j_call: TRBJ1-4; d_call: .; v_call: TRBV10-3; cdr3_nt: TGTGCCATCAGCGCGTCAGGCGATTATGAAAAACTGTTTTTT; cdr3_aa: CAISASGDYEKLFF
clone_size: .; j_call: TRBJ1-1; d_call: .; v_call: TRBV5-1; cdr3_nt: TGCGCCAGCAGCTCGAGTCCAGGGACTGAAGCTTTCTTT; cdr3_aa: CASSSSPGTEAFF
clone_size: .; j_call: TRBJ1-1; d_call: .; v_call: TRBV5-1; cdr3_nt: TGCGCCAGCAGCTTGGGGGCGGGGAACACTGAAGCTTTCTTT; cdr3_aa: CASSLGAGNTEAFF
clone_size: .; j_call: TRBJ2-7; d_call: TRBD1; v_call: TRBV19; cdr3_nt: TGTGCCAGTAGTCTTCGGGACAGGGGGCGACGCGAGCAGTACTTC; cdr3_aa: CASSLRDRGRREQYF
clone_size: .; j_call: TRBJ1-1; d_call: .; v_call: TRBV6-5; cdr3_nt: TGTGCCAGCAGTCCCCCGACAGCGAACACTGAAGCTTTCTTT; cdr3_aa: CASSPPTANTEAFF
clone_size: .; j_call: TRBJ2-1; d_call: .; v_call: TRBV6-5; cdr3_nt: TGTGCCAGCAGTAAAACCGACAGCTACAATGAGCAGTTCTTC; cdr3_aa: CASSKTDSYNEQFF
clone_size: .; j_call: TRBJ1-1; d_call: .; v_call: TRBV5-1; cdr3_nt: TGCGCCAGCAGCTTGGATAAGAACACTGAAGCTTTCTTT; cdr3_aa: CASSLDKNTEAFF
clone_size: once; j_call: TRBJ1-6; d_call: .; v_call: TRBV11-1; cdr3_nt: TGTGCCAGCAGCTTAGGAGGGCCGGTCAATTCACCCCTCCACTTT; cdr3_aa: CASSLGGPVNSPLHF
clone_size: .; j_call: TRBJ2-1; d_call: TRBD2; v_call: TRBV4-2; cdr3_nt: TGTGCCAGCAGCCAAAACCCGGTGCTAGCGGGCTCCTACAATGAGCAGTTCTTC; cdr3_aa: CASSQNPVLAGSYNEQFF
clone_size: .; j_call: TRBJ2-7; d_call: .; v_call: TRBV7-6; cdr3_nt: TGTGCCAGCAGCGTAGATTCGGGGGTTCCCTACGAGCAGTACTTC; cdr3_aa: CASSVDSGVPYEQYF
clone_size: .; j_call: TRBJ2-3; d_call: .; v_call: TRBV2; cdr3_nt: TGTGCCAGCAGTGAAGGTAGTCGTCGGGATACGCAGTATTTT; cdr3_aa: CASSEGSRRDTQYF
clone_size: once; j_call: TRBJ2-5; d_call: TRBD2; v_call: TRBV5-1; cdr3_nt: TGCGCCAGCACCCCCCGCGGACTAGCGGGGAAAGAGACCCAGTACTTC; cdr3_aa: CASTPRGLAGKETQYF
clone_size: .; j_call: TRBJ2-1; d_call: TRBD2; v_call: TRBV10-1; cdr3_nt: TGCGCCAGCAGTGAGTCGTTACTAGCGGGGGTCTCCTACAATGAGCAGTTCTTC; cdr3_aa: CASSESLLAGVSYNEQFF
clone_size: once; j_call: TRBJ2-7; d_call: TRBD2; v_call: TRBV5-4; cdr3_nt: TGTGCCAGTGGGAGAGAAGGGACTAGCGGGGCCCTGGTGCAGTACTTC; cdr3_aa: CASGREGTSGALVQYF
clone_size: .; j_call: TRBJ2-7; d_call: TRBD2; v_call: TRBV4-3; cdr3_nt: TGCGCCAGCAGCCGAGCTAACGGGGGGGCCTACGAGCAGTACTTC; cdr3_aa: CASSRANGGAYEQYF
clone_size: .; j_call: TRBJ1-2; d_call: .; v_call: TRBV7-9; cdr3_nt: TGTGCCAGCAGCCAGCGTGGGGAGGGAGTGGGCTACACCTTC; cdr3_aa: CASSQRGEGVGYTF
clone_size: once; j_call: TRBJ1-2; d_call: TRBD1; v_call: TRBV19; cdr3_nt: TGTGCCAGTAGTATAGGGACAGGGGGCCGGAGGATTTCCGGCTACACCTTC; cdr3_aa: CASSIGTGGRRISGYTF
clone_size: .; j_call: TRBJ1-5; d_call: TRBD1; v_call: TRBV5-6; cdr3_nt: TGTGCCAGCAGCATGCGAGGGACAGACAATCAGCCCCAGCATTTT; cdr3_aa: CASSMRGTDNQPQHF
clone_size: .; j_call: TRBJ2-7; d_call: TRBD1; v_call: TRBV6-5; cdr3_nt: TGTGCCAGCAGTGACCTGACAGGGGAGGTCGAGCAGTACTTC; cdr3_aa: CASSDLTGEVEQYF
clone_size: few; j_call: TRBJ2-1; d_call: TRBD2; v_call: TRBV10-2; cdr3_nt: TGCGCCAGCAGTGAGTTAGCGGGGGGGTTAATCAATGAGCAGTTCTTC; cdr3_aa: CASSELAGGLINEQFF
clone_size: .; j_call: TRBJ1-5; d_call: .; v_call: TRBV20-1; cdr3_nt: TGCAGTGCCGGGGGGGATCAGCCCCAGCATTTT; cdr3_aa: CSAGGDQPQHF
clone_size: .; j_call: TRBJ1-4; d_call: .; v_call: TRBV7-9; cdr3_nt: TGTGCCAGCAGCTTACGGGGGGCGGGTGAAAAACTGTTTTTT; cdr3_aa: CASSLRGAGEKLFF
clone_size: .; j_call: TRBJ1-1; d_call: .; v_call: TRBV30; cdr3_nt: TGTGCCTTAGCACTGAACACTGAAGCTTTCTTT; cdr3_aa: CALALNTEAFF
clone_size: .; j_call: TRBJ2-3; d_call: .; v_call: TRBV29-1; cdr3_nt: TGCAGCGTTGAGTTTAATACAGATACGCAGTATTTT; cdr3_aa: CSVEFNTDTQYF
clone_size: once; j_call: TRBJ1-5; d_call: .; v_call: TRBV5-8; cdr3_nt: TGTGCCAGCAGCCCCGAAAGTGGGAATCGAGGGAGAGGGCTTCAGCCCCAGCATTTT; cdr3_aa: CASSPESGNRGRGLQPQHF
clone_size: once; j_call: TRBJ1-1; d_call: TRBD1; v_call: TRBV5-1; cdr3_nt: TGCGCCAGCAGCCCTTGGACAGGGCGGAACACTGAAGCTTTCTTT; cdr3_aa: CASSPWTGRNTEAFF
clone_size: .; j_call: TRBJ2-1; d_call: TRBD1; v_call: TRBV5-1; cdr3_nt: TGCGCCAGCAGCTTCGGGGACAGGGGTAATGAGCAGTTCTTC; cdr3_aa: CASSFGDRGNEQFF
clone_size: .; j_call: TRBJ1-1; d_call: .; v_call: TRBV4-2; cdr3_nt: TGTGCCGGCCGGGTCCAGGGGAACACTGAAGCTTTCTTT; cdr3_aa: CAGRVQGNTEAFF
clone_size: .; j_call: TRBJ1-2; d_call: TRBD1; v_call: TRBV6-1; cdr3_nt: TGTGCCAGCACTGGGGACAGCAAGACCTATGGCTACACCTTC; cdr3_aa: CASTGDSKTYGYTF
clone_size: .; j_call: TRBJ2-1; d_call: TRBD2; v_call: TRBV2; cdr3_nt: TGTGCCAGCATACTAGCGGAGTACAATGAGCAGTTCTTC; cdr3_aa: CASILAEYNEQFF
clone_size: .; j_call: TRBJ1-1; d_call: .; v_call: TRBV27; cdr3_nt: TGTGCCAGCAGTTTGACAGTGTCCCACACTGAAGCTTTCTTT; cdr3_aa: CASSLTVSHTEAFF
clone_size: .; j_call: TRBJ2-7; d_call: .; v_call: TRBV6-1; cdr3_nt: TGTGCCAGCAGTGATAGGCAGGGCTACGAGCAGTACTTC; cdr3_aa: CASSDRQGYEQYF